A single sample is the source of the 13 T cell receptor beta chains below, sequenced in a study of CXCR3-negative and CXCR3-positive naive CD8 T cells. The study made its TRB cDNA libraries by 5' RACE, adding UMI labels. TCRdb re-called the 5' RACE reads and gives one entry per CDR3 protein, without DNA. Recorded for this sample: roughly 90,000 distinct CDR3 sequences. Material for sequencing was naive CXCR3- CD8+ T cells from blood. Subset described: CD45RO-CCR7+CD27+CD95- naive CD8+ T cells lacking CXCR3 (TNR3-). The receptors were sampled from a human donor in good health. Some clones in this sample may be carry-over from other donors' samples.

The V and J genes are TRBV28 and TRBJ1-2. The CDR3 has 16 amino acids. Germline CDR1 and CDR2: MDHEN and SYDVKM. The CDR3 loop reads CASSSPGREGFYGYTF.

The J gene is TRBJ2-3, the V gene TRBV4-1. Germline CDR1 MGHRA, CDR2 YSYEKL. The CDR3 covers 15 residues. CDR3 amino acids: CASRPLTGPTDTQYF.

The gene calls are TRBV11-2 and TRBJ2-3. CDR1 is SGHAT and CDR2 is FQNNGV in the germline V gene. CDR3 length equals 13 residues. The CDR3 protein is CASSLESADTQYF.

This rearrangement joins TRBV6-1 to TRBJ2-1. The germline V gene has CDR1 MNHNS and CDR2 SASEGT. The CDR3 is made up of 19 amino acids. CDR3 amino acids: CASSEEAADAFPLYNEQFF.

The CDR3 here is CASSLDRNEQFF. The chain joins TRBV5-6 to TRBJ2-1. This CDR3 spans 12 amino acids. CDR1 and CDR2 (germline): SGHDT, YYEEEE. Looking up the rest from reference TRBV5-6 and TRBJ2-1 gives the full variable domain: DAGVTQSPTHLIKTRGQQVTLRCSPKSGHDTVSWYQQALGQGPQFIFQYYEEEERQRGNFPDRFSGHQFPNYSSELNVNALLLGDSALYLCASSLDRNEQFFGPGTRLTVL.

CDR3 residues: CSVRLAGGPRELFF. The rearrangement links TRBV29-1 to TRBJ2-2; TCRdb indicates TRBD2, and absent DNA this call remains unverified. This CDR3 is 14 amino acids long. CDR1 and CDR2 (germline): SQVTM, ANQGSEA.

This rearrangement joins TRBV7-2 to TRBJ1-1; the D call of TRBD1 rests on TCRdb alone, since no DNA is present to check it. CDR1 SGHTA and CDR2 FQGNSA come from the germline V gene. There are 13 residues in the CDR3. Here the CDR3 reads CASRRGQNTEAFF.

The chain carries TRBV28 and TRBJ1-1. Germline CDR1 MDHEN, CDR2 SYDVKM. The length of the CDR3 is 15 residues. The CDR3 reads CASGPLGETNTEAFF.

This CDR3 reads CASSHGAGVETQYF. The chain combines TRBV4-2 with TRBJ2-5; TCRdb's D call, TRBD1, is unchecked because there is no DNA. Germline lookup yields CDR1 LGHNA and CDR2 YNFKEQ. This CDR3 comprises 14 residues.

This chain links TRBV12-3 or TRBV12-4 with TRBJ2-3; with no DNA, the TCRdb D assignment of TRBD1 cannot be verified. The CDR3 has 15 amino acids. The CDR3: CASSLAGGLTDTQYF.

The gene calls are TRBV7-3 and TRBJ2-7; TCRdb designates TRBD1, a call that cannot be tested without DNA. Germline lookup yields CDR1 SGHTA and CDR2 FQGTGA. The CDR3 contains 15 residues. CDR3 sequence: CASSLEPGLNYEQYF.

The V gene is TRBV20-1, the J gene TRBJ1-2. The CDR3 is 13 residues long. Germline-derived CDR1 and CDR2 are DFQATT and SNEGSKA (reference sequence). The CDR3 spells CSARPRSNYGYTF.

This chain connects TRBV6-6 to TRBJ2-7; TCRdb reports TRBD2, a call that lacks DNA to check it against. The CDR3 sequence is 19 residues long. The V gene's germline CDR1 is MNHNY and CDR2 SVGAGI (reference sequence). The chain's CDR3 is CASSYRHHQTSGRSYEQYF.